This T cell receptor beta chain was recovered during a study of blood T cell repertoires in COVID-19. In germline, CDR1 is SEHNR, CDR2 FQNEAQ (reference sequence). There are 14 residues in the CDR3. The V and J ends lost 2 bases and 6 bases respectively, with 13 bases between them. Two negative PCRs, clearance, or symptom resolution had been documented for recovered Cohort 3 donors. Per the original methods: The authors estimated nucleated cell counts from reference gene primer amplification. Assay: immunoSEQ multiplex PCR; the TCRdb copy retains only in-frame clones and omits some. The DNA was the basis for D and trimming; V, J and clone size are from that table. The table has 170,000 or so clones, around 89% seen once.

The rearrangement joins TRBV7-9 to TRBJ1-1; D is perhaps TRBD1 (6 bases). This TCR was sampled from a woman in her 50s who had recovered from COVID-19. The specimen sequenced was PBMCs or T cells enriched from blood (not recorded which). This CDR3 reads CASSLYEGGAEAFF. CDR3 bases: TGTGCCAGCAGCTTATATGAAGGGGGAGCTGAAGCTTTCTTT.